The entry below gives a single TCR beta chain sequence along with its context. The antigen remains unidentified. This specimen belongs to a study of shared clonotypes between healthy human individuals. Trimming shortened V by 5 bases and J by 0 bases, and 10 bases separated the two germline ends. There are 15 residues in the CDR3. Looked up from germline, CDR1 is SEHNR and CDR2 is FQNEAQ (reference sequence). Libraries were prepared by immunoSEQ multiplex PCR; TCRdb keeps only in-frame clonotypes and omits some of them. The table has about 990,000 clones, about 80% seen once; the top ten hold roughly 0.61%. General observations from the study: In having few donors, the study represented limited genetic and exposure-history diversity. Relative to their counterparts shared across all four donors, non-shared clonotypes exhibited diminished generation probabilities.

The sample comprised memory CD4+ T cells from PBMCs. The subset here: CD45RA-negative fraction. The origin of this receptor is a man aged 18 to 29 in good health. Some clones in this sample may be carry-over from other donors' samples. The rearrangement links TRBV7-9 to TRBJ1-4, with a possible D match to TRBD1 (5 bases). The CDR3 DNA is TGTGCCAGCAGCCCACGGGGGGCAACTAATGAAAAACTGTTTTTT. Its translation: CASSPRGATNEKLFF.